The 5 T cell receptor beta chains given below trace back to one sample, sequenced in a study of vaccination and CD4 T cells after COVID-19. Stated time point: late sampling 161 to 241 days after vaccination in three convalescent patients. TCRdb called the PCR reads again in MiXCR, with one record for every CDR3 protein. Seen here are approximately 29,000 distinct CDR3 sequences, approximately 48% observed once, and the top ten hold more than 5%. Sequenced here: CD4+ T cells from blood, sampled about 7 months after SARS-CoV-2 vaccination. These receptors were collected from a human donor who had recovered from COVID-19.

CDR3 in DNA: TGCAGTGCTAGAATGGGTAGATCGAGTTTTTTGAACACTGAAGCTTTCTTT. It codes for CSARMGRSSFLNTEAFF. The chain is built from TRBV20-1 and TRBJ1-1, with D hard to call. V shed 2 bases and J shed 0 bases, with 19 bases lying between them. The CDR3 covers 17 residues. Germline V lookup: CDR1 DFQATT, CDR2 SNEGSKA (reference sequence).

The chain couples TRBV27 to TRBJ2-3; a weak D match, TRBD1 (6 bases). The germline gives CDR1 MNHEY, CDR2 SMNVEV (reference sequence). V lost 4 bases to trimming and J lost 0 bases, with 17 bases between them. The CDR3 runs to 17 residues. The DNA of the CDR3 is TGTGCCAGCAGTTCTCCACAGGGTTCTGTTAGCACAGATACGCAGTATTTT. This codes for CASSSPQGSVSTDTQYF.

The CDR3 DNA reads as TGCAGTGCTACCGCGGGAATTACCTACAATGAGCAGTTCTTC. Its translation: CSATAGITYNEQFF. The chain has TRBV20-1 and TRBJ2-1; D might be TRBD2 (6 bases). Deletions cut 4 bases from V and 2 bases from J, with 12 bases between. Germline V gene lookup returns CDR1 DFQATT and CDR2 SNEGSKA (reference sequence). The CDR3 consists of 14 residues.

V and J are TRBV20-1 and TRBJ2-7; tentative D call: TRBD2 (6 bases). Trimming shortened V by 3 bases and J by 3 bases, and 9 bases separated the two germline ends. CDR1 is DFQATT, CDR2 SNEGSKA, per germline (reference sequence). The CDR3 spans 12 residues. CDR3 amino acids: CSASGRIYEQYF. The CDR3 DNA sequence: TGCAGTGCTAGCGGGAGAATCTACGAGCAGTACTTC.

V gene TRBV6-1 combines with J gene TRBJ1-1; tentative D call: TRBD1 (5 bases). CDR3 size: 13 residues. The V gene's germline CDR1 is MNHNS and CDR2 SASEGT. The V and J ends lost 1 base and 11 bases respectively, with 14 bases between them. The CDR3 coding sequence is TGTGCCAGCAGTGAAGATAGGGGCAGTGAGGCTTTCTTT. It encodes CASSEDRGSEAFF.